Here is one T cell receptor (beta chain) with its context. What it binds is unknown. Making use of molecular barcodes, quantitative 5'-RACE generated TCR beta libraries. Via MiXCR, TCRdb re-called the 5' RACE reads, giving one row per CDR3 protein. The top ten hold 15% to 20% of the sample, which has fewer than 750,000 distinct CDR3 sequences, 15% to 20% seen once. This CDR3 is 13 amino acids long. Between the trimmed V and J ends, which lost 5 bases and 9 bases, there was a span of 14 bases. The sample belongs to a study of CD8 T cells in ankylosing spondylitis. Findings and limits, study-wide: What appeared characteristic of ankylosing spondylitis blood was a TCR beta motif of under 10 highly homologous variants. In reactive arthritis synovial fluid and blood, some motif variants had been reported before. CD8+ disease-linked clones were present at relatively low frequencies in blood. The clones that were linked to disease were reported to be significantly enriched in matched synovial fluid samples from ankylosing spondylitis patients.

The sample comprised blood, either unsorted or a sorted T cell fraction (not recorded which). The TCR was taken from a male donor with ankylosing spondylitis. The V call is TRBV12-3 or TRBV12-4, the J call TRBJ1-5, with D unclear. The CDR3 nucleotides are TGTGCCAGCAGTCTTCGCGATTCCGGGCCCCAGCATTTT. Translation gives CASSLRDSGPQHF.